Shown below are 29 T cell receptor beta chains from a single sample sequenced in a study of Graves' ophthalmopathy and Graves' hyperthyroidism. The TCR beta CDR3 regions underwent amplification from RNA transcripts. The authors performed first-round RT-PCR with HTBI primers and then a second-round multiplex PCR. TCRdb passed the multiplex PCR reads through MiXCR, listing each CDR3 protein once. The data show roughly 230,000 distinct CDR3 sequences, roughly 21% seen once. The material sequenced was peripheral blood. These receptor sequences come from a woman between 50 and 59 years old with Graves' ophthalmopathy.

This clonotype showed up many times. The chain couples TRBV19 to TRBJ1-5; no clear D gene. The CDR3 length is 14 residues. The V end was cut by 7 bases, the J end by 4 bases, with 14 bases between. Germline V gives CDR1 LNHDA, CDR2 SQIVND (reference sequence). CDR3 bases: TGTGCCAGTAAACTCGACCGAGATAATCAGCCCCAGCATTTT. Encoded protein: CASKLDRDNQPQHF.

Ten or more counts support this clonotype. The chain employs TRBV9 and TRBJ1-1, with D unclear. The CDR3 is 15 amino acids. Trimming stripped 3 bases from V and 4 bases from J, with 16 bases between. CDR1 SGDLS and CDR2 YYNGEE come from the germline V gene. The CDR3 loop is CASSGSLSDPTEAFF. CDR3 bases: TGTGCCAGCAGCGGTAGCTTATCTGACCCCACTGAAGCTTTCTTT.

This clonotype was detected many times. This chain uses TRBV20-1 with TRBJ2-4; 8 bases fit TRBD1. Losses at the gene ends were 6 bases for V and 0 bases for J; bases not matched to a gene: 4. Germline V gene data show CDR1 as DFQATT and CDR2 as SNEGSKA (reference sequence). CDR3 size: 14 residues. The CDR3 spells CSAVQGGAKNIQYF. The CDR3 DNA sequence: TGCAGTGCAGTACAGGGGGGAGCCAAAAACATTCAGTACTTC.

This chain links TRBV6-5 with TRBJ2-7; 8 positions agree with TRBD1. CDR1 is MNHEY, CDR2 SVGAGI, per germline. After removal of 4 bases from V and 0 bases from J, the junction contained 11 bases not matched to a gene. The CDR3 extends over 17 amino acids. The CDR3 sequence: CASSSNTGGRLSYEQYF. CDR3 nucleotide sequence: TGTGCCAGCAGTTCGAACACAGGGGGTAGACTCTCCTACGAGCAGTACTTC.

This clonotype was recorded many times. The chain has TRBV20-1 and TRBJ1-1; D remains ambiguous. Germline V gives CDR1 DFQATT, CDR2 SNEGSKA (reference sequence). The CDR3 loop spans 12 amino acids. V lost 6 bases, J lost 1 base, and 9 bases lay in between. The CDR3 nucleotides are TGCAGTGCAAACCGGGGGAACACTGAAGCTTTCTTT. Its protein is CSANRGNTEAFF.

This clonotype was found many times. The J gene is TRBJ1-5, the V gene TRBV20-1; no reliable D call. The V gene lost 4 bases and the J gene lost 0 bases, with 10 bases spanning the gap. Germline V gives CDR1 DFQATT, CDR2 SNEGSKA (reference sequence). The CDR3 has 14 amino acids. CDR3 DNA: TGCAGTGCTACAGATATCGATAGCAATCAGCCCCAGCATTTT. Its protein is CSATDIDSNQPQHF.

For the CDR3, the DNA is TGTGCCAGCAGCCTCCGGGGGGACGTTGAGACCCAGTACTTC. It codes for CASSLRGDVETQYF. V usage is TRBV28 and J usage is TRBJ2-5; 7 bases agree with TRBD2. V shed 6 bases, J shed 5 bases, and the junction held 9 bases outside the gene matches. Germline CDR1 reads MDHEN; CDR2 reads SYDVKM. CDR3 size: 14 residues.

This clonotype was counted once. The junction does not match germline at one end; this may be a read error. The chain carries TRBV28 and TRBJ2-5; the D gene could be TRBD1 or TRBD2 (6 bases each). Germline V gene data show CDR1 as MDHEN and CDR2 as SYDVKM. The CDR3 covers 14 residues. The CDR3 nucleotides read TGTGCCGGCAGCGTTACAGGAGGGGGGGAGACCCAGTACTTC. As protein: CAGSVTGGGETQYF.

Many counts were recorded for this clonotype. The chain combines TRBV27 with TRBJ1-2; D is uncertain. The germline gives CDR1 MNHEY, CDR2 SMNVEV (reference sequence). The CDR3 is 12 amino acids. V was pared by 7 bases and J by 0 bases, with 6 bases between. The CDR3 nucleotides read TGTGCCAGCAAACGAGCTAACTATGGCTACACCTTC. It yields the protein CASKRANYGYTF.

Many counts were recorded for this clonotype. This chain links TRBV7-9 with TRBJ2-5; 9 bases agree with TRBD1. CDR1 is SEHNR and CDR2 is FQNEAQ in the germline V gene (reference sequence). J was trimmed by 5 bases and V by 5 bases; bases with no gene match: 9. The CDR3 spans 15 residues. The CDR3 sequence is CASSDWTGVSETQYF. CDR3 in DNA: TGTGCCAGCAGCGATTGGACAGGGGTTTCTGAGACCCAGTACTTC.

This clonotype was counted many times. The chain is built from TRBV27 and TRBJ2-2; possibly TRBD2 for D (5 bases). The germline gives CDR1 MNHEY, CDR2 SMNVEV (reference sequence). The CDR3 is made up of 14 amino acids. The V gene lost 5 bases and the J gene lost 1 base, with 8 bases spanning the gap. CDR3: CASSAGKNTGELFF. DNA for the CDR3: TGTGCCAGCAGTGCCGGGAAGAACACCGGGGAGCTGTTTTTT.

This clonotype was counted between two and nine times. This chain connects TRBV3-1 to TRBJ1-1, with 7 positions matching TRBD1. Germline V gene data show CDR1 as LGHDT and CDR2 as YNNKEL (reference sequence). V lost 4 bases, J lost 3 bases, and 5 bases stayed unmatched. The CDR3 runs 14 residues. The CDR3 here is CASSLRQGYTEAFF. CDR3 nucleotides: TGTGCCAGCAGCCTCCGACAGGGCTACACTGAAGCTTTCTTT.

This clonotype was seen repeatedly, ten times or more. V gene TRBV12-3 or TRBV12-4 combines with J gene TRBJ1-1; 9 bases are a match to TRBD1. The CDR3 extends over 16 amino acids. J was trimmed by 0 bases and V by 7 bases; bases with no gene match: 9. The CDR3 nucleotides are TGTGCCAGCACAAAAACAGGGGGCCTCATGAACACTGAAGCTTTCTTT. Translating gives CASTKTGGLMNTEAFF.

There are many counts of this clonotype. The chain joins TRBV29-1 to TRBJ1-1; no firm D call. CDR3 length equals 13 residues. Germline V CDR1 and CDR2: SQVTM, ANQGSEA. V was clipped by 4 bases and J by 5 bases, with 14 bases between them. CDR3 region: CSVVRGLSTEAFF. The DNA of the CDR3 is TGCAGCGTTGTTCGGGGATTGAGTACTGAAGCTTTCTTT.

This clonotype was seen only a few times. In DNA, the CDR3 is TGTGCCATCAGTGACCGCGGGACGGGGTCTTTCGAGCAGTACTTC. This gives the protein CAISDRGTGSFEQYF. The rearrangement joins TRBV10-3 to TRBJ2-7; the D gene is possibly TRBD2 (6 bases). Germline values: CDR1 ENHRY, CDR2 SYGVKD. Trimming stripped 3 bases from V and 6 bases from J, with 18 bases between. CDR3 size: 15 residues.

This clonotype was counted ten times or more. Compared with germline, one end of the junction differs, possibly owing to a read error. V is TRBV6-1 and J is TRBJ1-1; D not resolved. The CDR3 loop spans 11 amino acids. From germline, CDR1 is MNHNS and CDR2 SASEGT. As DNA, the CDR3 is TGTGCCAGCGTCGGCAACACTGGAGCTTTCTTT. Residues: CASVGNTGAFF.

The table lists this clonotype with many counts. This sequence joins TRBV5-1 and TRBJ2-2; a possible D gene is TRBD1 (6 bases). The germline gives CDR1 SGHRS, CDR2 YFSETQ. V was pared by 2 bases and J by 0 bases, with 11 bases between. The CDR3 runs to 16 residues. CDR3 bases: TGCGCCAGCAGCTTACAGACAGGCCCGAACACCGGGGAGCTGTTTTTT. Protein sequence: CASSLQTGPNTGELFF.

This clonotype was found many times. This chain's CDR3 is CASSMTPDTEAFF. The CDR3 nucleotides read TGTGCCAGTAGTATGACCCCGGACACTGAAGCTTTCTTT. V and J are TRBV19 and TRBJ1-1; D not resolved. Between the trimmed V and J ends, which lost 3 bases and 3 bases, there was a span of 8 bases. The CDR3 is 13 residues long. Germline CDR1 is LNHDA and CDR2 is SQIVND (reference sequence).

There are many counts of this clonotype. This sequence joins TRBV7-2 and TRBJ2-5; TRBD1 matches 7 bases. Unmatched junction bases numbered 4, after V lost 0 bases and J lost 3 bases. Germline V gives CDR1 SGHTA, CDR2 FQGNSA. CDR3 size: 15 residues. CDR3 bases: TGTGCCAGCAGCTTAGCCGGGACAGCTAAAGAGACCCAGTACTTC. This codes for CASSLAGTAKETQYF.

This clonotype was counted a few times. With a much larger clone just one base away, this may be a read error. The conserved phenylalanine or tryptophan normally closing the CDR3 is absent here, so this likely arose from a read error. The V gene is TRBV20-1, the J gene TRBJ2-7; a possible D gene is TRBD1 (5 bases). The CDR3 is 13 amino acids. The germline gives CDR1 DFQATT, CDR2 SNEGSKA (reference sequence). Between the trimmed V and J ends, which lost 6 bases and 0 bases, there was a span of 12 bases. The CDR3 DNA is TGCAGTGCCACCGCCGACAGCTCCTACGAGCAGTACCTC. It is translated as CSATADSSYEQYL.

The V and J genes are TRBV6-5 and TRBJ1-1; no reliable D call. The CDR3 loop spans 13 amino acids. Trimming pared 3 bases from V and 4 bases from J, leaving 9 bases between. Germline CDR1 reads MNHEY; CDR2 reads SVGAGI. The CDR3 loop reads CASSYDTGTEAFF. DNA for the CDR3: TGTGCCAGCAGTTATGACACTGGCACTGAAGCTTTCTTT.

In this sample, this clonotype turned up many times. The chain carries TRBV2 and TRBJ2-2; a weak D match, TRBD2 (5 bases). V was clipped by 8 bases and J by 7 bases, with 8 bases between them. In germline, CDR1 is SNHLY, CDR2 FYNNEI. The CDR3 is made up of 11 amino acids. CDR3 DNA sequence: TGTGCCAGCCTGGGAGTCGGGGAGCTGTTTTTT. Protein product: CASLGVGELFF.

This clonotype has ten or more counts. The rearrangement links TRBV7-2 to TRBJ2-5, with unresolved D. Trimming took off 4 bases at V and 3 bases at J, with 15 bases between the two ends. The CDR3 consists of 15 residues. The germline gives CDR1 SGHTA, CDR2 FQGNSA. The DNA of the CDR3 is TGTGCCAGCAGCTCCCAGTCTTTGGCTGAAGAGACCCAGTACTTC. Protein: CASSSQSLAEETQYF.

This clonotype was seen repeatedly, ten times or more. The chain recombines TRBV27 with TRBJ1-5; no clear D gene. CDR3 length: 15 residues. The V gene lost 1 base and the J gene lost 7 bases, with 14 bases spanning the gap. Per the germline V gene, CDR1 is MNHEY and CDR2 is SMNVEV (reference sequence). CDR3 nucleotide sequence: TGTGCCAGCAGTTTATGGGCAGAAGGGAACCAGCCCCAGCATTTT. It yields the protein CASSLWAEGNQPQHF.

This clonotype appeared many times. In DNA form, the CDR3 reads TGTGCCATCAGCTTGGACCGGAACACTGAAGCTTTCTTT. Its translation: CAISLDRNTEAFF. The chain couples TRBV10-3 to TRBJ1-1, with D unclear. V shed 6 bases and J shed 1 base, with 9 bases lying between them. Germline V gives CDR1 ENHRY, CDR2 SYGVKD. CDR3 length: 13 amino acids.

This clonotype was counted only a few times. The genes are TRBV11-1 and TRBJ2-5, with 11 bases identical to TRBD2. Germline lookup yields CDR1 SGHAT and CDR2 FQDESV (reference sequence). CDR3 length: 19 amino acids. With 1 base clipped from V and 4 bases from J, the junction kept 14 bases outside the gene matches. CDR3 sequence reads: CASSLVRISGRASGETQYF. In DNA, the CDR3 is TGTGCCAGCAGCTTAGTCCGGATTAGCGGGAGGGCCTCTGGAGAGACCCAGTACTTC.

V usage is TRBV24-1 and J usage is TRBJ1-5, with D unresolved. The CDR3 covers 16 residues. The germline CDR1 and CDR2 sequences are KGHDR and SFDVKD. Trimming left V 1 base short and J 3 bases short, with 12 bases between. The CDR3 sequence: CATSDFNTEDNQPQHF. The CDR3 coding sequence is TGTGCCACCAGTGATTTTAACACAGAGGACAATCAGCCCCAGCATTTT.

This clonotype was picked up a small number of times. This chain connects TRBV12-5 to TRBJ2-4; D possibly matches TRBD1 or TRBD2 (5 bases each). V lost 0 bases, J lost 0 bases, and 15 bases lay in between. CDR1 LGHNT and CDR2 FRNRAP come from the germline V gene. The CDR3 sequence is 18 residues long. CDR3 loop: CASGLVTGTLLAKNIQYF. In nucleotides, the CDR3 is TGTGCTAGTGGTTTGGTTACCGGGACCCTTCTAGCCAAAAACATTCAGTACTTC.

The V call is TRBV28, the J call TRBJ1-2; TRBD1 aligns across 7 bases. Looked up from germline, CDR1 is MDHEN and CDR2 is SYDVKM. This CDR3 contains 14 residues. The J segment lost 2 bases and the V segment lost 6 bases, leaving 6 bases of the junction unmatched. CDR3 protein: CASRRPGQNYGYTF. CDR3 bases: TGTGCCAGCAGACGGCCGGGACAGAACTATGGCTACACCTTC.